Listed below are T cell receptor beta chains from one sample, sequenced in a study of blood T cells in healthy people across ages. Each CDR3 protein is one row after TCRdb ran MiXCR on the 5' RACE reads. Of approximately 400,000 distinct CDR3 sequences in the sample, 50% to 60% are singletons; the top ten hold about 54%. The material sequenced was blood. The receptors stem from a man between 60 and 70 years old in good health. CDR3s include the opening cysteine and the closing phenylalanine or tryptophan. The order of the fields is J gene, V gene, clone size, D gene, CDR3 DNA, CDR3 protein. A D gene is named only where the DNA matches it firmly. The size field is filled for only some rows; it gives once, few, many or a size class.

TRBJ2-3,TRBV7-2,NA,NA,TGTGCCAGCAGCTTAGATGGCAGTCGCACAGATACGCAGTATTTT,CASSLDGSRTDTQYF
TRBJ2-1,TRBV11-3,once,NA,TGTGCCAGCAGCTTAGTCGAAGGTAGTGAGCAGTTCTTC,CASSLVEGSEQFF
TRBJ2-7,TRBV7-2,NA,NA,TGTGCCAGCAGCTTTAATACGGCGGACGAGCAGTACTTC,CASSFNTADEQYF
TRBJ2-7,TRBV11-2,few,TRBD2,TGTGCCAGCAGCGCTCCCCCCGGGACTAGCGGGAGTAGCTACGAGCAGTACTTC,CASSAPPGTSGSSYEQYF
TRBJ1-4,TRBV28,many,NA,TGTGCCAGCAGTTTGCTGGGCGTTAATGAAAAACTGTTTTTT,CASSLLGVNEKLFF
TRBJ1-1,TRBV11-1,NA,NA,TGTGCCACAAAACAGGGAACACTGAACACTGAAGCTTTCTTT,CATKQGTLNTEAFF
TRBJ2-3,TRBV12-3/TRBV12-4,NA,TRBD1,TGTGCCAGCAGTTCATACAGGGGCGGAGATACGCAGTATTTT,CASSSYRGGDTQYF
TRBJ1-1,TRBV6-5,many,NA,TGTGCCAGCAGTTACGGGGCAGGCCCTCCGCGAGAAGCTTTCTTT,CASSYGAGPPREAFF
TRBJ2-1,TRBV29-1,NA,TRBD2,TGCAGCGTTCCCTCGGGGACTAGCGGGGGGGCGGGTGAGCAGTTCTTC,CSVPSGTSGGAGEQFF
TRBJ2-4,TRBV6-1,NA,TRBD2,TGTGCCAGCAGTGAAGGGACTAGCGGGAAAAACATTCAGTACTTC,CASSEGTSGKNIQYF
TRBJ2-1,TRBV7-2,NA,NA,TGTGCCAGCAGCTTAATCGCTGAGCAGTTCTTC,CASSLIAEQFF
TRBJ2-3,TRBV5-1,few,TRBD2,TGCGCCAGCAGCGCGGGACTAGCGACGGATACGCAGTATTTT,CASSAGLATDTQYF
TRBJ2-7,TRBV3-1,NA,NA,TGTGCCAGCAGCCTCGCCGGATTCTACGAGCAGTACTTC,CASSLAGFYEQYF
TRBJ2-1,TRBV6-1,NA,TRBD2,TGTGCCAGCAGTTCTCTAGCGGGAGTCAATGAGCAGTTCTTC,CASSSLAGVNEQFF
TRBJ2-3,TRBV4-3,NA,NA,TGCGCCAGCAGCCAAGAAGGAGCTGGCACAGATACGCAGTATTTT,CASSQEGAGTDTQYF
TRBJ2-3,TRBV7-2,NA,NA,TGTGCCAGCAGCCCTTGGGGTGAAGATACGCAGTATTTT,CASSPWGEDTQYF
TRBJ2-1,TRBV29-1,many,TRBD1,TGCAGCCAGACAGGGGGCTCTATCTCCTACAATGAGCAGTTCTTC,CSQTGGSISYNEQFF
TRBJ2-3,TRBV29-1,few,NA,TGCAGCGTTGAAGGTAGCATTTTGGCAGATACGCAGTATTTT,CSVEGSILADTQYF
TRBJ2-7,TRBV28,NA,TRBD2,TGTGCCAGCAGTTTGGGGCGGGAGGTCACCTACGAGCAGTACTTC,CASSLGREVTYEQYF
TRBJ1-2,TRBV27,NA,TRBD1,TGTGCCAGCAGAAGGGACAGTTATTATGGCTACACCTTC,CASRRDSYYGYTF
TRBJ1-5,TRBV7-8,NA,TRBD1,TGTGCCAGCGGTGAGGGCAGGGGGCCTTATCAGCCCCAGCATTTT,CASGEGRGPYQPQHF
TRBJ2-3,TRBV28,few,TRBD2,TGTGCCAGCAGTTTAAACGGGAGGGGCACAGATACGCAGTATTTT,CASSLNGRGTDTQYF
TRBJ2-3,TRBV12-3/TRBV12-4,NA,TRBD2,TGTGCCAGCAGTCCGGGGGGGCGGACAGATACGCAGTATTTT,CASSPGGRTDTQYF
TRBJ2-1,TRBV27,NA,NA,TGTGCCAGCAGTGCCACTAGCCAGCAGCAGTTCTTC,CASSATSQQQFF
TRBJ2-5,TRBV5-4,once,TRBD1,TGTGCCAGCAGCTTGGAGACAGGGCGCAATGAGCAGTACTTC,CASSLETGRNEQYF
TRBJ2-7,TRBV12-3/TRBV12-4,NA,TRBD1,TGTGCCAGCAGTTTAGAGGGACAGGCCTACGAGCAGTACTTC,CASSLEGQAYEQYF
TRBJ2-5,TRBV13,many,TRBD2,TGTGCCAGCAGCTTAGAATCGGGGGGGCCTTTAGAGACCCAGTACTTC,CASSLESGGPLETQYF
TRBJ2-3,TRBV29-1,NA,TRBD2,TGCAGCGCAGGTCGGCGGGAGTTGGGCACAGATACGCAGTATTTT,CSAGRRELGTDTQYF
TRBJ2-3,TRBV7-2,NA,TRBD2,TGTGCCAGCAGTCGGTCGGGAGGGCCAACAGATACGCAGTATTTT,CASSRSGGPTDTQYF
TRBJ2-7,TRBV7-8,NA,NA,TGTGCCAGCAGCTTAAGACGAGCCCATGGCTACGAGCAGTACTTC,CASSLRRAHGYEQYF
TRBJ2-7,TRBV29-1,NA,NA,TGCAGCGTGAAATCTAGCTCCTACGAGCAGTACTTC,CSVKSSSYEQYF
TRBJ2-7,TRBV4-1,NA,NA,TGCGCCAGCAGCCAAGATAGCCCCCAGGGGGAGGGTTCCTACGAGCAGTACTTC,CASSQDSPQGEGSYEQYF
TRBJ2-7,TRBV3-1,NA,TRBD1,TGTGCCAGCAGCCAACAACGGACAGGCCCCCACTACGAGCAGTACTTC,CASSQQRTGPHYEQYF
TRBJ1-2,TRBV28,NA,TRBD1,TGTGCCAGCAGTTGGGACAGGGTCTATGGCTACACCTTC,CASSWDRVYGYTF
TRBJ2-3,TRBV9,few,NA,TGTGCCAGCAGCGTAGCCGGGGTCAGCACAGATACGCAGTATTTT,CASSVAGVSTDTQYF
TRBJ2-4,TRBV20-1,few,TRBD2,TGCAGTGCTACCCCACGGGGGGGCCTAGCCAAAAACATTCAGTACTTC,CSATPRGGLAKNIQYF
TRBJ1-2,TRBV7-2,NA,NA,TGTGCCAGCAGCTCGCAGTTCGAGACAGGAGGTGGCTACACCTTC,CASSSQFETGGGYTF
TRBJ2-5,TRBV7-2,many,NA,TGTGCCAGCAGCTTAGGGGCTGGAGCCCAAGAGACCCAGTACTTC,CASSLGAGAQETQYF
TRBJ1-1,TRBV2,NA,NA,TGTGCCAGCAGTGATGGTCAGGGGAGGGGGAACACTGAAGCTTTCTTT,CASSDGQGRGNTEAFF
TRBJ1-4,TRBV27,NA,NA,TGTGCCAGCAGTCCCCTGTCGAGGACAGCACAAGAAAAACTGTTTTTT,CASSPLSRTAQEKLFF
TRBJ2-3,TRBV7-3,many,TRBD2,TGTGCCAGCAGCTTAAGAGGTCAAGCGGGAGATAACACAGATACGCAGTATTTT,CASSLRGQAGDNTDTQYF
TRBJ2-3,TRBV6-6,NA,NA,TGTGCCAGCAGTTACTCGACTCCTAGCACAGATACGCAGTATTTT,CASSYSTPSTDTQYF
TRBJ1-2,TRBV18,NA,NA,TGTGCCAGCTCGCCGGGACGGCCAGTAAACTATGGCTACACCTTC,CASSPGRPVNYGYTF
TRBJ2-3,TRBV28,few,NA,TGTGCCACAGGGGTGGGCACAGATACGCAGTATTTT,CATGVGTDTQYF
TRBJ2-1,TRBV11-3,NA,NA,TGTGCCAGCAGCTTAGCGACGGCCGGGGAGGTCAATGAGCAGTTCTTC,CASSLATAGEVNEQFF
TRBJ2-3,TRBV2,NA,TRBD2,TGTTCCAGCAGTGGTACTAGCGGGGACACAGATACGCAGTATTTT,CSSSGTSGDTDTQYF